This entry describes one T cell receptor beta chain. The data were taken from a study of OX40 agonist ivuxolimab in advanced cancers. Germline V lookup: CDR1 SGHNT, CDR2 YYREEE (reference sequence). Trimming removed 0 bases at V and 4 bases at J, with 14 bases between. The length of the CDR3 is 15 residues. Assay used: immunoSEQ multiplex PCR; TCRdb lists only in-frame clones, some missing. This sample has roughly 80,000 clones; just over 85% occur once, and the top ten carry under 2.5%. The input for sequencing was CD4+ or CD8+ T cells sorted from blood, taken in a trial of the OX40 agonist ivuxolimab. The TCR sequence derives from an adult with an advanced solid tumor such as melanoma, head and neck, liver or kidney cancer. The chain joins TRBV5-4 to TRBJ2-7, with D possibly TRBD1 on 6 matching bases. Here the CDR3 reads CASSLAGRGWYEQYF. CDR3 bases: TGTGCCAGCAGCTTGGCCGGCAGGGGCTGGTACGAGCAGTACTTC.